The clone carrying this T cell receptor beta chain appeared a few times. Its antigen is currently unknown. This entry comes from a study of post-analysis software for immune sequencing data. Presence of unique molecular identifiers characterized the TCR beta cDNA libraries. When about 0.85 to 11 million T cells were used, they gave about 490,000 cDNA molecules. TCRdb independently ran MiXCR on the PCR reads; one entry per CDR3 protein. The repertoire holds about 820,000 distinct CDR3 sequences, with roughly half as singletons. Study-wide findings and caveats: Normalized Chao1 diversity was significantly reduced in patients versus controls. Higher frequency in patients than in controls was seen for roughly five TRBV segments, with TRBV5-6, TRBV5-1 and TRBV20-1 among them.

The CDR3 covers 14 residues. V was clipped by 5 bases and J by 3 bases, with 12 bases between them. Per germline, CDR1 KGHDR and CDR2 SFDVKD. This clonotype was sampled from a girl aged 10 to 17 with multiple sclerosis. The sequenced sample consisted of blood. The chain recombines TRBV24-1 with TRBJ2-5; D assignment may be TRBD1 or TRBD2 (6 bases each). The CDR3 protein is CATSGGAGEETQYF. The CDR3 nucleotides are TGTGCCACCAGTGGGGGGGCGGGCGAAGAGACCCAGTACTTC.